The clone carrying this T cell receptor (beta chain) was counted between two and nine times. Its matching antigen is unknown. The sample is drawn from a study of T-cell reconstitution after alpha-beta-depleted transplantation in children. Study conclusions and caveats: The study reportedly traced alpha-beta T cells about two months after transplant to several hundred expanded graft clones. Elevated TCRbeta diversity at day 60 was traced, in some patients, to surviving recipient T cells and thymic progenitors. T-cell counts and diversity were attributed mostly to newly produced T cells one year after transplant.

Germline loops: CDR1 SGHVS, CDR2 FQNEAQ. With 6 bases removed from V and 0 bases from J, the gap between germline ends came to 15 bases. This CDR3 contains 15 residues. Unique molecular identifiers featured in how the TCRbeta library was prepared. TCRdb processed the PCR reads anew with MiXCR; each CDR3 protein has one entry. The sample records about 210,000 distinct CDR3 sequences, about 15% being singletons. The sample here was PBMCs, mostly from graft donor cells, taken 360 days after TCRalphabeta/CD19-depleted stem cell transplant. The rearrangement uses TRBV7-8 and TRBJ2-7, with D possibly TRBD2 on 6 matching bases. This TCR came from a male patient between 2 and 15 years old who had a stem cell transplant for acute lymphoblastic leukemia, so the T cells may come from the graft donor. CDR3 DNA: TGTGCCAGCAGAACTACGGGACTGCCCTCCTACGAGCAGTACTTC. As protein: CASRTTGLPSYEQYF.